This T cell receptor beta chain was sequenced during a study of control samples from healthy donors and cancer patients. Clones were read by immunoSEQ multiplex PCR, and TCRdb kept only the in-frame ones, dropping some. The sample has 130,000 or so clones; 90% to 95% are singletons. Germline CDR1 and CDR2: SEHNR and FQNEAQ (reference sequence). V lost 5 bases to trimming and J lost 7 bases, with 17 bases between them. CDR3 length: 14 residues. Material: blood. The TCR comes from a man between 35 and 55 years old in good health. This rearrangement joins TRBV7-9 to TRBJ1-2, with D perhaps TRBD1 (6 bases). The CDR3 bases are TGTGCCAGCAGCGGAAACAGGGAACAGGTTGGCTACACCTTC. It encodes CASSGNREQVGYTF.